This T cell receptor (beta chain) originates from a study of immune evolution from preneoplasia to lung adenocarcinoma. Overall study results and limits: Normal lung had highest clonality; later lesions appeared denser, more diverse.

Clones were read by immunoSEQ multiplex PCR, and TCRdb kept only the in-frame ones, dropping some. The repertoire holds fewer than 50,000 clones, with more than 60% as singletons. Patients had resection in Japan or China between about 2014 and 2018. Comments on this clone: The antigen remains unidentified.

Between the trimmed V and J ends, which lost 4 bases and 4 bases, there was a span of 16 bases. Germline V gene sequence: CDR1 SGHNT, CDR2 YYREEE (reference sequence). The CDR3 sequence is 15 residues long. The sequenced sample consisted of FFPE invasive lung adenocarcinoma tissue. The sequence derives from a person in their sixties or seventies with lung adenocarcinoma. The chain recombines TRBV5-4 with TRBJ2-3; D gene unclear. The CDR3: CASSRASMWSDTQYF. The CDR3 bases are TGTGCCAGCAGCCGGGCCTCGATGTGGTCAGATACGCAGTATTTT.